This T cell receptor beta chain was sequenced during a study of cytomegalovirus exposure and HLA in healthy donors (dated by TCRdb to between 2016 and 2019). Background for the entire study: According to an earlier analysis of around 600 of the donors, 150 million to 200 million T cells yielded roughly 110 million unique TCR beta sequences and approximately 280 Gb of sequence data. The study combined high-throughput TCR immunosequencing, statistical association of individual TCRs with disease status, and machine learning to predict cytomegalovirus infection status. Genome-wide SNP genotypes for about 65% of the roughly 700 donors were used in a later genetic analysis, which treated that subset as a discovery cohort. Approximately 330 gigabases of sequencing data and around 85 million unique TCR sequences made up an early release that covered 640 HLA-typed donors. Donor age, sex, ethnicity and CMV serostatus were compiled together with the repertoire data. Roughly 5 DR-DQ haplotypes were handled as single units for association and clustering, since linkage in the cohort was strong. Among around 400 genotyped donors of the cohort, an average of 235,054 unique TCR beta nucleotide sequences were sequenced per donor, roughly 20% of them non-productive. To study patterns of TCR occurrence, a later analysis re-analyzed previously published TCR beta repertoires from several hundred donors and added high-resolution HLA genotyping. Of the approximately 400 genotyped donors, less than 90% were placed in the genetic ancestry cluster associated with self-reported Caucasian donors. Class I and class II HLA loci were covered by the typing at four-digit resolution. The number of donors typed differed by locus, with 629-630 for A, B, C, DRB1 and DQB1, 522 for DQA1, some 570 for DPA1, and over 400 for DPB1. The study used immunosequencing to profile the T cell repertoires of under 700 subjects and linked those repertoires to cytomegalovirus serostatus. In the later analysis, no new phenotypic data were used to find candidate immune exposures; instead, reliance was placed on TCR beta sequences and their occurrence across donors. All discovery cohort repertoires had been generated on a single sequencing platform. The study was designed to test whether signatures of past pathogen exposure could be identified by cataloging public T cell receptors. Along with the approximately 700-subject first cohort, a separate validation cohort of 120 different subjects was used. An earlier analysis of around 640 of the donors used high-throughput TCR beta sequencing to judge whether each TCR beta V gene segment behaved as functional or pseudogenic. Overall study outcomes, separate from this receptor: Most TCR sequences were observed very rarely across donors, whereas some public TCRs were present in many individuals. Correlated functional status among segregating V segments might be attributable to linkage disequilibrium, but an unknown experimental factor could not be ruled out. According to the authors, the approach could potentially be generalized to other disease states and immunological phenotypes. The 87-base-pair reads could not distinguish some IMGT-functional V segments, including TRBV6-2 and TRBV6-3, so those segments were excluded. In a later analysis, several top co-occurrence clusters were reported to appear linked to parvovirus B19, influenza, CMV and Epstein-Barr virus. Because some donors lacked HLA typing at each locus, the association tests relied only on the typed subset. A later genetic analysis associated a missense DCLRE1C variant with V-gene and J-gene trimming of TCR beta chains, and an independent cohort replicated the association. In a later analysis, HLA-associated TCR beta chains showed more clonal expansion and lower generation probabilities than non-associated chains that were equally common. In vitro tests confirmed that a few of the cytomegalovirus-associated TCR beta chains recognize cytomegalovirus antigens. The sequencing pipeline was judged likely to have produced a cluster of highly shared sequence variants as a technical artifact. Broadly in line with IMGT annotations, most TCR beta V segments showed up in productive rearrangements about 87% or about 30% of the time in an earlier analysis of 587 of the donors. In a later analysis, the rate of TCR association differed among HLA loci, with DRB1 alleles having the most associated TCRs and HLA-C alleles having the fewest. A further reported finding was that TCR beta sequences accurately predicted the HLA-A and HLA-B alleles for most subjects in the first cohort. Specific HLA alleles were associated with 15,000 to 20,000 TCR beta sequences at a false discovery rate of 0.05 in a later analysis. A later genetic analysis reported fewer N-insertions in productive TCRs among donors in an Asian-associated ancestry cluster than the roughly 700-donor mean. The study gave a list of more than 150 TCR beta chains associated with cytomegalovirus. The only immune exposure information available for the cohort was CMV serostatus. Presence/absence analyses assumed roughly uniform sequencing depth across donors, an assumption that may not hold. In both the original and validation cohorts, the classifier was reported to diagnose cytomegalovirus status with high specificity and sensitivity. In this cohort, only TCR beta chains were sequenced, and detectable features were limited by the absence of alpha or paired-chain data. Because counts were too low, about 17 rarely observed V segments, including chromosome 9 orphons, were excluded from the earlier analysis of several hundred of the donors. Most CMV-associated TCR beta chains appeared to be HLA-restricted in a later analysis, and the HLA associations seemed to be driven largely by CMV exposure. When HLA alleles, especially DR and DQ, strongly co-occurred, attributing TCR associations to individual alleles was difficult.

For this chain, trimming is 6 bases at the V end and 2 bases at the J end, and the number of junction bases without a gene match is 18. The germline V gene specifies ENHRY as CDR1 and SYGVKD as CDR2. The CDR3 goes from the cysteine to the phenylalanine over 19 residues. Only the CDR3 region is kept as DNA, spanning 57 bases read in frame from base 1. The cohort comprised 666 healthy bone marrow donors. At the time of sampling, every cohort member was nominally healthy, though immune exposures that went unrecorded were likely present. The donor tested CMV seropositive, placing the donor among the approximately 290 seropositive members of the cohort. A peripheral blood sample was collected from each donor, and TCR beta sequencing was performed on peripheral blood mononuclear cells. The Qiagen DNeasy Blood Extraction Kit was used to extract genomic DNA from the blood cell samples. On this clone itself: What antigen it recognizes has not been identified. Base-call qualities are not available, and no considerably larger clone is one nucleotide away.

Library preparation used the immunoSEQ multiplex PCR assay. For the multiplex PCR, a mixture combining 60 forward primers for TCR Vbeta segments and 13 reverse primers for TCR Jbeta segments was used. The CDR3 region of rearranged TCR beta genes was amplified from genomic DNA with a multiplex PCR assay. The amplified TCR beta libraries were sequenced on the Illumina HiSeq System as 87-base-pair reads. The study's processing was this. A later analysis tallied 70 million to 100 million unique TCR beta chains across the roughly 610 repertoires, and around 9.9 million of those chains were shared by two or more donors. Raw reads were error-corrected and collapsed into unique sequences by a nearest-neighbor algorithm in which closely related sequences were merged to remove PCR and sequencing errors. To assign V, D and J gene segments, CDR3 sequences were aligned to IMGT reference sequences. For a sequence to be retained, at least a six-nucleotide match to both a V gene segment and a J gene segment was required. Rearrangements were called productive when the CDR3 lacked stop codons and stayed in frame with V and J; all others were non-productive. CDR3 was defined by IMGT convention, running from the second conserved V-encoded cysteine to the conserved J-encoded phenylalanine. The earlier analysis of about 570 of the donors excluded any sequence lacking an unambiguous match to a single V gene segment. In an earlier analysis of approximately 550 of the donors, V segments were called functional above 56.7% productive rearrangements and were called segregating when the between-donor standard deviation exceeded 5%. A statistical classification framework was built for diagnosing cytomegalovirus status from the catalog of TCR beta chain sequences. A later analysis assigned V and J genes by comparing TCR nucleotide sequences with IMGT/GENE-DB human TR gene sequences. In a later analysis, CDR3 sequences and most-parsimonious VDJ recombination scenarios were assigned using the TCRdist pipeline. In a later analysis, every TCR beta chain was defined by the combination of its CDR3 amino acid sequence and its V-gene family, and reads without a unique V-gene family were dropped. As a way to deal with suspected cross-contamination and a sequencing artifact, a later analysis dropped approximately 570 nucleotide sequences that were highly shared and had low generation probability. In a later analysis, a clonal expansion index for each public chain was calculated from normalized within-repertoire ranks of inferred template counts. In a later analysis, generation probabilities were computed using a VDJ recombination model fitted to out-of-frame rearrangements, and the results were checked against IGoR. In a later analysis, hypergeometric tests were used to score TCR-TCR, TCR-HLA and TCR-CMV co-occurrence, with a repertoire-size bias correction applied to TCR pairs. To estimate false discovery rates, a later analysis permuted the HLA or CMV assignments 20 times. In a later analysis, co-occurring TCRs were grouped using DBSCAN, with TCRdist sequence similarity added in when clustering inside HLA-allele-positive subsets. Repertoires with fewer than 30,000 or more than 120,000 public chains were left out of co-occurrence clustering, as were five repertoires with anomalous nucleotide sharing. What TCRdb holds here is the immuneACCESS table cut down to in-frame rearrangements. Part of the clones is not present; checked against another copy, under half of the missing clones reflect an unresolved V gene, and the others are unexplained. V and J calls plus clone size are reproduced from that table; the DNA served to infer D and trimming. The sample records over 150,000 clones, 82% of which are singletons. Of the sample, approximately 1.5% falls within the top ten clones.

The rearrangement combines TRBV10-3 with TRBJ1-1; the central 10 bases match TRBD1. This TCR was sampled from a girl aged 10-17 years in good health and CMV-seropositive. Sample: PBMCs. The sequenced DNA: TGTGCCATCAGGACCGGGACAGGGGAATCTAGTGCAGTCAACACTGAAGCTTTCTTT. Its protein product is CAIRTGTGESSAVNTEAFF.